This TCR beta chain was observed in a study of blood T cell repertoires in COVID-19. With 0 bases removed from V and 2 bases from J, the gap between germline ends came to 10 bases. The germline gives CDR1 GTSNPN, CDR2 SVGIG (reference sequence). The CDR3 runs 14 residues. In the authors' methods: Quantification of nucleated cells was approximated via reference gene primer amplification. Sequenced by immunoSEQ multiplex PCR; TCRdb stores in-frame clones only, minus some. The D gene and trimming were derived from the DNA, and the V and J assignments and clone size from that table. The data hold 180,000 or so clones, with over 65% observed a single time.

The specimen was peripheral blood. This rearrangement joins TRBV30 to TRBJ2-5, with D possibly being TRBD1 (6 bases). The TCR was taken from a person aged 65-85 years with COVID-19, enrolled during active disease. The CDR3 region has the DNA TGTGCCTGGAGTGTACAAAGGGGGCAAGAGACCCAGTACTTC. Its translation is CAWSVQRGQETQYF.